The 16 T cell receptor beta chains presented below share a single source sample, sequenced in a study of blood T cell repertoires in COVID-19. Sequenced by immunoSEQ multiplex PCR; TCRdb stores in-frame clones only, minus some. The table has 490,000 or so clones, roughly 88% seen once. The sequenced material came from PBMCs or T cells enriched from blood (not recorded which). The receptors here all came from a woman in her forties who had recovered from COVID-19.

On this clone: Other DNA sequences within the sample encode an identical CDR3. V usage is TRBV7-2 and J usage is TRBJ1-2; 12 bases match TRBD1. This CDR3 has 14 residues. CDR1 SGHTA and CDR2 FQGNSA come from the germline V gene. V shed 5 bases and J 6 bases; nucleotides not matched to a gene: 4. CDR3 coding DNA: TGTGCCAGCAGCCCCGGGACAGGGGGCGATGGCTACACCTTC. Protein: CASSPGTGGDGYTF.

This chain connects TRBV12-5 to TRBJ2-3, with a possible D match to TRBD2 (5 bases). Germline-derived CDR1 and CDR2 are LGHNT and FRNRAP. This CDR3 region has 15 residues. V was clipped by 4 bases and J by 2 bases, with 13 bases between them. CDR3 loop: CASGSTRTATDTQYF. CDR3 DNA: TGTGCTAGTGGTTCCACTAGGACCGCCACAGATACGCAGTATTTT.

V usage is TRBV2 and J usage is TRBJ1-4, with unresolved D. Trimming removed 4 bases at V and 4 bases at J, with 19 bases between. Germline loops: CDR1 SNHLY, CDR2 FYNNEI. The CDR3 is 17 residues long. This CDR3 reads CASSVSLSERLNEKLFF. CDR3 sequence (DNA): TGTGCCAGCAGTGTATCCCTGAGTGAGAGACTTAATGAAAAACTGTTTTTT.

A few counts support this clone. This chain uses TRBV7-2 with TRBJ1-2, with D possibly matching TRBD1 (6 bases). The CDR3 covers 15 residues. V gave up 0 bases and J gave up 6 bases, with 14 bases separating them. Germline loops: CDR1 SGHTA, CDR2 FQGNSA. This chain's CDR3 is CASSLAWGRGDGYTF. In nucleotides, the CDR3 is TGTGCCAGCAGCTTAGCATGGGGGCGCGGTGATGGCTACACCTTC.

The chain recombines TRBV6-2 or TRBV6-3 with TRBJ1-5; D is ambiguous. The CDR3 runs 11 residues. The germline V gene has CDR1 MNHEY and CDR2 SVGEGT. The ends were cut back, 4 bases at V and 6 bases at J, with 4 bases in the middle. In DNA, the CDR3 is TGTGCCAGCAGTTTCGGTCAGCCCCAGCATTTT. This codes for CASSFGQPQHF.

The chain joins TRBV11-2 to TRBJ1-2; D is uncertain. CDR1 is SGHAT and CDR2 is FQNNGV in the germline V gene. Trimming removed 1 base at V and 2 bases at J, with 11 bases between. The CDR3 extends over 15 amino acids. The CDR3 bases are TGTGCCAGCAGCTTAGGTCTGCGGAGCAACTATGGCTACACCTTC. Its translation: CASSLGLRSNYGYTF.

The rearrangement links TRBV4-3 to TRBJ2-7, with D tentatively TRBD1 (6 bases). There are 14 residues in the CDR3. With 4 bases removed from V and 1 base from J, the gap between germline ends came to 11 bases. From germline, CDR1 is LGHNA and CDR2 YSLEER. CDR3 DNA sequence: TGCGCCAGCAGCCTCCGGGACACGTCCTACGAGCAGTACTTC. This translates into CASSLRDTSYEQYF.

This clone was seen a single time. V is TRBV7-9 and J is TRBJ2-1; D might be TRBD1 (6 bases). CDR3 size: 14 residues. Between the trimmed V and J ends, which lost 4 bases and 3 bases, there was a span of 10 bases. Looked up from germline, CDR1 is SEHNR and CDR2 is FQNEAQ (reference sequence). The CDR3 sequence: CASSSQGFYNEQFF. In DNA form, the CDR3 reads TGTGCCAGCAGCTCACAGGGATTCTACAATGAGCAGTTCTTC.

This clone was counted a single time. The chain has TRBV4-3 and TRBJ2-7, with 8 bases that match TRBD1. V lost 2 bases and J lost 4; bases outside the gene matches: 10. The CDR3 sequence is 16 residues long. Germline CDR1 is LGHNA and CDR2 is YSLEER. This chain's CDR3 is CASSQTTDRVGYEQYF. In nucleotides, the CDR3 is TGCGCCAGCAGCCAAACAACGGACAGGGTCGGTTACGAGCAGTACTTC.

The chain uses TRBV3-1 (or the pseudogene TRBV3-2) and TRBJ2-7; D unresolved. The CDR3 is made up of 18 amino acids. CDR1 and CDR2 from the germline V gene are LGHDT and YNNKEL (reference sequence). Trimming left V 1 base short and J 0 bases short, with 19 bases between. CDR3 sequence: CASSQAIQTGTYSYEQYF. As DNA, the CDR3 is TGTGCCAGCAGCCAAGCCATCCAGACTGGAACCTACTCCTACGAGCAGTACTTC.

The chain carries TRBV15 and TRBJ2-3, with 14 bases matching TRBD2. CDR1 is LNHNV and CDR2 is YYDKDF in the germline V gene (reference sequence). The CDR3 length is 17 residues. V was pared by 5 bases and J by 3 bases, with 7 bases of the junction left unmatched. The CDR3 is CATSLLGTSGSTDTQYF. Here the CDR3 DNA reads TGTGCCACCAGCTTATTAGGGACTAGCGGGAGTACAGATACGCAGTATTTT.

CDR3 loop: CASTMTSGYTGELFF. Here the CDR3 DNA reads TGTGCCAGCACCATGACTAGCGGGTACACCGGGGAGCTGTTTTTT. V is TRBV5-4 and J is TRBJ2-2, with 10 bases lining up with TRBD2. This CDR3 region has 15 residues. Germline lookup yields CDR1 SGHNT and CDR2 YYREEE (reference sequence). The trim removed 6 bases at V and 3 bases at J, leaving 5 bases unmatched.

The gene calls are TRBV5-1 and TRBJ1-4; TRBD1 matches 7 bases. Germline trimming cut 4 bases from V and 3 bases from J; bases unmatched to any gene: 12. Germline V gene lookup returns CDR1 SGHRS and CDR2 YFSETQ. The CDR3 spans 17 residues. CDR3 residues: CASSHLGGQIPNEKLFF. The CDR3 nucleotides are TGCGCCAGCAGCCACTTGGGGGGACAGATCCCTAATGAAAAACTGTTTTTT. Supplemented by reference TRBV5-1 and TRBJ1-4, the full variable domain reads KAGVTQTPRYLIKTRGQQVTLSCSPISGHRSVSWYQQTPGQGLQFLFEYFSETQRNKGNFPGRFSGRQFSNSRSEMNVSTLELGDSALYLCASSHLGGQIPNEKLFFGSGTQLSVL.

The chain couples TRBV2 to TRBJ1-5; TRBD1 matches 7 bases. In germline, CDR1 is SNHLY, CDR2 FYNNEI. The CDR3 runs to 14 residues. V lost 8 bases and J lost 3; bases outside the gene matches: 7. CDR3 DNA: TGTGCCAGCTCCGGGGGACAGCTCAATCAGCCCCAGCATTTT. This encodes CASSGGQLNQPQHF. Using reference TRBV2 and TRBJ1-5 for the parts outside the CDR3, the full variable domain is EPEVTQTPSHQVTQMGQEVILRCVPISNHLYFYWYRQILGQKVEFLVSFYNNEISEKSEIFDDQFSVERPDGSNFTLKIRSTKLEDSAMYFCASSGGQLNQPQHFGDGTRLSIL.

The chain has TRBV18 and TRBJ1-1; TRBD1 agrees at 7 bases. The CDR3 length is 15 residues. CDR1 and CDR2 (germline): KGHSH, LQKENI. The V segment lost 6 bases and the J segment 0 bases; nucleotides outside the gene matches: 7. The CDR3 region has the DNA TGTGCCAGCTCTAACCATGGACAGGTGAACACTGAAGCTTTCTTT. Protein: CASSNHGQVNTEAFF.

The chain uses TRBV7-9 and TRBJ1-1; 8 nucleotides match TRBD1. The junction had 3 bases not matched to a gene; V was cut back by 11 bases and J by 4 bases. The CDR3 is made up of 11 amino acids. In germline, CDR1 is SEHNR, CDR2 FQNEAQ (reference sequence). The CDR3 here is CAGTGGTEAFF. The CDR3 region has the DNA TGTGCCGGCACAGGGGGCACTGAAGCTTTCTTT.